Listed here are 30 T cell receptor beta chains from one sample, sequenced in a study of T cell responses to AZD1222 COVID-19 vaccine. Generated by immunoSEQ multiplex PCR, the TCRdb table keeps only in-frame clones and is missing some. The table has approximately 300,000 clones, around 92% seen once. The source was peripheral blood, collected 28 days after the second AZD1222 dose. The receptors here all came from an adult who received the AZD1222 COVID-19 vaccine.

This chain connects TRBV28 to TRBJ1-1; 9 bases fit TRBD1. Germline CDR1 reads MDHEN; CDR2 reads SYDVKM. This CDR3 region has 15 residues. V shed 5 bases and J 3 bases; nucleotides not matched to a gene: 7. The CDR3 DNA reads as TGTGCCAGCAGTCTCCCCGGGACAGGGTACACTGAAGCTTTCTTT. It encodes CASSLPGTGYTEAFF.

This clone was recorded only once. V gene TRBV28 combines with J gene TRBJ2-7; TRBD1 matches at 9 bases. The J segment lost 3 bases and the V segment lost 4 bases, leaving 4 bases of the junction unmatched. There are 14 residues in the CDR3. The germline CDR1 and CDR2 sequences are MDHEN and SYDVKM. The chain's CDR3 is CASSWTGELYEQYF. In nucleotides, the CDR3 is TGTGCCAGCAGTTGGACAGGGGAACTCTACGAGCAGTACTTC.

CDR3 sequence: CATSSGGVYNEQFF. The CDR3 DNA follows: TGTGCCACCAGCAGTGGGGGGGTATACAATGAGCAGTTCTTC. The chain employs TRBV15 and TRBJ2-1; TRBD2 matches 7 bases. Germline V CDR1 and CDR2: LNHNV, YYDKDF (reference sequence). This CDR3 has 14 amino acids. Unmatched junction bases numbered 3, after V lost 3 bases and J lost 4 bases. Together with reference TRBV15 and TRBJ2-1, the CDR3 gives the full variable domain: DAMVIQNPRYQVTQFGKPVTLSCSQTLNHNVMYWYQQKSSQAPKLLFHYYDKDFNNEADTPDNFQSRRPNTSFCFLDIRSPGLGDTAMYLCATSSGGVYNEQFFGPGTRLTVL.

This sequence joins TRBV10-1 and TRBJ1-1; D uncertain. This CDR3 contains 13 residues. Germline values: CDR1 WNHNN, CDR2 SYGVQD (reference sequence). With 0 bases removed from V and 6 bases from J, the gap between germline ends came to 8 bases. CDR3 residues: CASSESGLAEAFF. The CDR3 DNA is TGCGCCAGCAGTGAGTCCGGGCTAGCTGAAGCTTTCTTT.

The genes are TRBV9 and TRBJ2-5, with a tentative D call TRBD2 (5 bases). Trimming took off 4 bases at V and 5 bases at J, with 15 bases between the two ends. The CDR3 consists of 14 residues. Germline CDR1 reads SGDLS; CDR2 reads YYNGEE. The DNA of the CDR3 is TGTGCCAGCAGCTCAGGACTCTTGGGGGAGACCCAGTACTTC. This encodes CASSSGLLGETQYF.

The CDR3 region is CASSGASYNSPLHF. In nucleotides, the CDR3 is TGTGCCAGCAGCGGGGCCTCCTATAATTCACCCCTCCACTTT. The chain uses TRBV7-8 and TRBJ1-6; maybe TRBD1 (5 bases). V shed 5 bases and J shed 0 bases, with 5 bases lying between them. CDR3 size: 14 residues. CDR1 is SGHVS, CDR2 FQNEAQ, per germline.

Here the CDR3 reads CATSRVGLGSNQPQHF. Here the CDR3 DNA reads TGTGCCACCAGCAGAGTAGGTCTTGGGAGCAATCAGCCCCAGCATTTT. This chain connects TRBV15 to TRBJ1-5; D is uncertain. The CDR3 is 16 amino acids. The V end lost 1 base, the J end lost 1 base, and 11 bases lay between the germline ends. Germline V gene sequence: CDR1 LNHNV, CDR2 YYDKDF (reference sequence).

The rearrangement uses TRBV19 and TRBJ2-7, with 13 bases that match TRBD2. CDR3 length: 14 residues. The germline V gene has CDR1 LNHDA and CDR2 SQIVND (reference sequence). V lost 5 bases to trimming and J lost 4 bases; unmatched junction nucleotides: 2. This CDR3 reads CASSSGLAGYEQYF. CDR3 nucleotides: TGTGCCAGTAGTTCGGGACTAGCGGGATACGAGCAGTACTTC.

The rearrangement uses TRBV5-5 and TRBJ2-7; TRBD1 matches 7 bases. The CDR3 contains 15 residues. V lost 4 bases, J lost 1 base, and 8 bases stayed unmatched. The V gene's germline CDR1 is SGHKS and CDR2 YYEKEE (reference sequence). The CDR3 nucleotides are TGTGCCAGCAGCCAGGGACAGAAATTTTCCTACGAGCAGTACTTC. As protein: CASSQGQKFSYEQYF. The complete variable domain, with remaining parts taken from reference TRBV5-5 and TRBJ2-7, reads DAGVTQSPTHLIKTRGQQVTLRCSPISGHKSVSWYQQVLGQGPQFIFQYYEKEERGRGNFPDRFSARQFPNYSSELNVNALLLGDSALYLCASSQGQKFSYEQYFGPGTRLTVT.

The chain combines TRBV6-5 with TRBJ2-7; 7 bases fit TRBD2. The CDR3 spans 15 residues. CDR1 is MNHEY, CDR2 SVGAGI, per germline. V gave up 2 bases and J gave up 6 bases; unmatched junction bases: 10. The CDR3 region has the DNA TGTGCCAGCAGTTACCGGACTAGGCGGGGATCCGAGCAGTACTTC. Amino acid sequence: CASSYRTRRGSEQYF.

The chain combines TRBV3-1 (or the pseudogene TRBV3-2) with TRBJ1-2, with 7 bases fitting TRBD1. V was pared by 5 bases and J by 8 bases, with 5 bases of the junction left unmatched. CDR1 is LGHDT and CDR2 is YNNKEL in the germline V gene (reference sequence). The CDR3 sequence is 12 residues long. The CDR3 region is CASSDLGGGYTF. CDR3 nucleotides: TGTGCCAGCAGCGATTTAGGGGGCGGCTACACCTTC.

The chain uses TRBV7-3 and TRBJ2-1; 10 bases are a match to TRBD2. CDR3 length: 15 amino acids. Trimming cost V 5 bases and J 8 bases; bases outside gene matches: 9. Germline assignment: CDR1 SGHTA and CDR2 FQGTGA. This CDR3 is CASSASSGRTDEQFF. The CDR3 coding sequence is TGTGCCAGCAGCGCGAGTAGCGGGAGGACAGATGAGCAGTTCTTC.

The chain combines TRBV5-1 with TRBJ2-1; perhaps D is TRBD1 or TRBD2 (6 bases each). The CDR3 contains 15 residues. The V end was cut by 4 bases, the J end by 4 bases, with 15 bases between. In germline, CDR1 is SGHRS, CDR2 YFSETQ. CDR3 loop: CASSPVGGRYNEQFF. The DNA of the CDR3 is TGCGCCAGCAGCCCGGTAGGGGGGAGGTACAATGAGCAGTTCTTC.

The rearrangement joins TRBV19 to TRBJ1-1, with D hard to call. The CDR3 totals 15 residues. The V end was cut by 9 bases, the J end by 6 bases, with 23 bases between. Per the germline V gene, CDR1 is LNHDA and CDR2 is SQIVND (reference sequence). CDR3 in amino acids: CASLNHGARIAEAFF. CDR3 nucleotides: TGTGCCAGCCTTAATCATGGCGCCAGGATTGCTGAAGCTTTCTTT.

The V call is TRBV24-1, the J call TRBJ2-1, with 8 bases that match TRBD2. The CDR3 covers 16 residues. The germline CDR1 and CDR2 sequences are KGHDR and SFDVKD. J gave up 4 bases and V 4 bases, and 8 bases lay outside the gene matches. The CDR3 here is CATSDFGAGGYNEQFF. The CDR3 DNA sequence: TGTGCCACCAGTGACTTTGGGGCGGGGGGATACAATGAGCAGTTCTTC.

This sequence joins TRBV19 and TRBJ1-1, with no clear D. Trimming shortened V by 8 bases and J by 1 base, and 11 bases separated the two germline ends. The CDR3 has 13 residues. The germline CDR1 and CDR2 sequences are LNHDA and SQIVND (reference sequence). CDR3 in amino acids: CASGPQRNTEAFF. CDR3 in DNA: TGTGCCAGTGGCCCACAGAGGAACACTGAAGCTTTCTTT.

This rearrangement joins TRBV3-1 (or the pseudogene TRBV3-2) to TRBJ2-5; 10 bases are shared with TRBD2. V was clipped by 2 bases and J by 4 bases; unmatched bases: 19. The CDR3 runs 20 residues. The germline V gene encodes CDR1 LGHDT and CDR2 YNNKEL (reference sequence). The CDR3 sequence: CASSQSLEGRGLATGETQYF. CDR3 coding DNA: TGTGCCAGCAGCCAATCCCTCGAGGGGCGGGGACTAGCGACGGGAGAGACCCAGTACTTC.

This CDR3 is CASKYQRLNTGELFF. The CDR3 nucleotides are TGTGCCAGCAAATACCAGAGACTTAACACCGGGGAGCTGTTTTTT. The V call is TRBV6-5, the J call TRBJ2-2, with D unclear. Trimming removed 7 bases from V and 2 bases from J, with 14 bases in between. Germline-derived CDR1 and CDR2 are MNHEY and SVGAGI. The CDR3 extends over 15 amino acids.

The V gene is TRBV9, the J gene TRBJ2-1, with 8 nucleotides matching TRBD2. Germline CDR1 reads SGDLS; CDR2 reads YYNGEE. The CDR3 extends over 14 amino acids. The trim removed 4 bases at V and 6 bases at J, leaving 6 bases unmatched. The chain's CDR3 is CASSTGTRGNEQFF. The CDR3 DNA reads TGTGCCAGCAGCACCGGGACTAGAGGCAATGAGCAGTTCTTC. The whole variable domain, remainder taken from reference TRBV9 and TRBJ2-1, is DSGVTQTPKHLITATGQRVTLRCSPRSGDLSVYWYQQSLDQGLQFLIQYYNGEERAKGNILERFSAQQFPDLHSELNLSSLELGDSALYFCASSTGTRGNEQFFGPGTRLTVL.

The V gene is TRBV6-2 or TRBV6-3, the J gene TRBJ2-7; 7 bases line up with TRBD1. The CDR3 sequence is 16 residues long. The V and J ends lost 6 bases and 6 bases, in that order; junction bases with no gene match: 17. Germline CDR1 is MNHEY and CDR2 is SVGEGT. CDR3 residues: CASSLRLWAGGGEQYF. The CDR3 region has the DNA TGTGCCAGCAGCCTCCGGCTGTGGGCAGGGGGTGGCGAGCAGTACTTC.

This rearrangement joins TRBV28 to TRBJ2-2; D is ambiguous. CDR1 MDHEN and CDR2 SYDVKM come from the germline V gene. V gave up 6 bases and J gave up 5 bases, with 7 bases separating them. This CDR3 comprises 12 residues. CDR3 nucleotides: TGTGCCAGCAGGGTACGAACCGGGGAGCTGTTTTTT. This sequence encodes CASRVRTGELFF.

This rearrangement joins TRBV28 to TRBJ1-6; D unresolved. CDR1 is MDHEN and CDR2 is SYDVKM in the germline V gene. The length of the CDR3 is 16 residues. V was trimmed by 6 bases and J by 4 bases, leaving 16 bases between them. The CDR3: CASSRGPGTYNSPLHF. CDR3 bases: TGTGCCAGCAGCCGGGGTCCCGGTACTTATAATTCACCCCTCCACTTT.

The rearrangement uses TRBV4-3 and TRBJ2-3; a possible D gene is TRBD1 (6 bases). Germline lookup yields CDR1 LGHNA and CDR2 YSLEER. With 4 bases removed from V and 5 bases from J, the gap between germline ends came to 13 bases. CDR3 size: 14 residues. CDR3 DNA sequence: TGCGCCAGCAGCCGAGGGGGAGTTCGAGATACGCAGTATTTT. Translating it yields CASSRGGVRDTQYF.

The CDR3 DNA reads TGTGCCAGCAGTGGGGCGGTCTCGAACACTGAAGCTTTCTTT. Translation: CASSGAVSNTEAFF. The chain uses TRBV2 and TRBJ1-1, with D uncertain. The CDR3 consists of 14 residues. V lost 4 bases and J 1 base, leaving 10 bases between the germline ends. Germline V gene lookup returns CDR1 SNHLY and CDR2 FYNNEI. The entire variable domain, with the rest obtained from reference TRBV2 and TRBJ1-1, is as follows: EPEVTQTPSHQVTQMGQEVILRCVPISNHLYFYWYRQILGQKVEFLVSFYNNEISEKSEIFDDQFSVERPDGSNFTLKIRSTKLEDSAMYFCASSGAVSNTEAFFGQGTRLTVV.

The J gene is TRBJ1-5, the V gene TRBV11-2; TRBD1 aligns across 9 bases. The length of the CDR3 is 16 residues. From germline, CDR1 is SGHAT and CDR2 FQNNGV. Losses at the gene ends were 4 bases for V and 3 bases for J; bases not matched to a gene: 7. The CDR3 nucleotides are TGTGCCAGCAGCTACCCCGGGACAGGGATCAATCAGCCCCAGCATTTT. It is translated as CASSYPGTGINQPQHF.

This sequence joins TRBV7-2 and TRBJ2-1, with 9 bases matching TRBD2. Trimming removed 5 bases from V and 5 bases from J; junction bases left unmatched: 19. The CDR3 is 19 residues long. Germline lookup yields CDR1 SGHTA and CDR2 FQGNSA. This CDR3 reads CASSRKAGGVLLGNNEQFF. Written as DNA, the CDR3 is TGTGCCAGCAGCCGGAAGGCGGGAGGGGTCCTGTTAGGGAACAATGAGCAGTTCTTC.

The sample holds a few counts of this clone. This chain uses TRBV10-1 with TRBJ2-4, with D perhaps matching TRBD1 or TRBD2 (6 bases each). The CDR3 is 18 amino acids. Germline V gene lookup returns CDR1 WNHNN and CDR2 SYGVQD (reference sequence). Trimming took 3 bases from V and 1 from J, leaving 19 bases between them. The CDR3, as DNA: TGCGCCAGCAGTGACGGTCTTAGCGGAAGGGGGGCCAAAAACATTCAGTACTTC. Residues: CASSDGLSGRGAKNIQYF.

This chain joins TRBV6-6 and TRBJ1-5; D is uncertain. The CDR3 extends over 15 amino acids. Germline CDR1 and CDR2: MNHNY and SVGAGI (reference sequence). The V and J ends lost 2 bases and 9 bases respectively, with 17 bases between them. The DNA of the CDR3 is TGTGCCAGCAGTTACGGTGTCGATCCCGTTCGGCCCCAGCATTTT. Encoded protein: CASSYGVDPVRPQHF.

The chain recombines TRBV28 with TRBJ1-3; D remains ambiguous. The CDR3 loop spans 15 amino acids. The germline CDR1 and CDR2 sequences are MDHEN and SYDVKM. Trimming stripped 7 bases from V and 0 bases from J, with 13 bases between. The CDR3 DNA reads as TGTGCCAGCACCATGGGCACATCCTCTGGAAACACCATATATTTT. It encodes CASTMGTSSGNTIYF.

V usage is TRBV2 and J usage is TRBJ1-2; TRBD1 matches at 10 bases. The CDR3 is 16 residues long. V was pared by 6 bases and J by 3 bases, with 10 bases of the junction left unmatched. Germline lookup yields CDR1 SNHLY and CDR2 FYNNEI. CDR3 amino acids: CASSRDRGPSDYGYTF. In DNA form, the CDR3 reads TGTGCCAGCAGCCGTGACAGGGGGCCTTCCGACTATGGCTACACCTTC.